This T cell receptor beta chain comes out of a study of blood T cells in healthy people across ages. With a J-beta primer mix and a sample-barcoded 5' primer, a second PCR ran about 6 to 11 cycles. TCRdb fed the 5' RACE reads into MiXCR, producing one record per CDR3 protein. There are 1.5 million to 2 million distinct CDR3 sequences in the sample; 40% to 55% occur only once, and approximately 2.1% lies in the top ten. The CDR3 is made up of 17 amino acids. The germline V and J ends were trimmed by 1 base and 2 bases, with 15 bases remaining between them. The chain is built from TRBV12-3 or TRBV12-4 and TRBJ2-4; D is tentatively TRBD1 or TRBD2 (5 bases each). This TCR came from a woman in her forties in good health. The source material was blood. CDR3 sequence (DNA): TGTGCCAGCAGTTTAGGCCCCCGAGGGGCTTCCAAAAACATTCAGTACTTC. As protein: CASSLGPRGASKNIQYF.